This T cell receptor beta chain was obtained from a study of T cells in Graves' hyperthyroidism and ophthalmopathy (dated 2019 in TCRdb). Some background on the complete study: Peripheral blood samples were taken at the time of initial diagnosis, prior to any treatment. To identify distinguishing TCR V-J signatures, a discovery cohort of about a hundred patients was used, comprising 40 to 45 with Graves' ophthalmopathy and 57 with stable Graves' hyperthyroidism. Whether ophthalmopathy could be predicted prospectively was tested in an independent validation cohort made up of 18 hyperthyroidism patients plus 17 patients who later progressed to ophthalmopathy. The approximately 100 discovery patients were randomly split 7:3 into training and test sets. Thyroid tissue and blood T-cell repertoires from about six Graves' hyperthyroidism patients were also compared in the study. Following sampling, methimazole starting at 30 mg daily was given to hyperthyroidism patients, and high-dose intravenous methylprednisolone was given to ophthalmopathy patients. TCR Vbeta CDR3 sequencing of 130 to 150 peripheral blood samples (over 40 ophthalmopathy, about 80 hyperthyroidism and roughly 17 progressor patients) is reported in the paper.

Beyond this particular receptor, the publication reports: A model built on a 13 V-J signature distinguished ophthalmopathy from stable hyperthyroidism, reaching about 89% sensitivity and 81% to 83% specificity in cross-validation and 80%/75% in testing. In validation, the model predicted progression to ophthalmopathy with roughly 66% sensitivity and 72% to 85% specificity, a median of 6.5 months before onset. Most expanded thyroid clonotypes (frequency above 0.001) were also detected in blood, suggesting blood repertoires may reflect thyroid immune responses. No statistical method was used to set the sample size in advance, and investigators knew the group allocation.

The TCR beta CDR3 regions were amplified from RNA transcripts. For the first round of RT-PCR on the TCR CDR3, the HTBI primer set was used together with the Qiagen OneStep RT-PCR kit. Libraries were constructed in a second round of multiplex PCR, after which size selection and purification were carried out. Paired-end sequencing of the libraries was performed with 100 bp reads on an Illumina HiSeq2000. The authors' analysis ran thus. Raw data were processed with SOAPnuke, discarding reads with adapters, uncalled bases, mean Phred below 15, or no exact constant-primer or identifier match. High-quality paired reads were merged with COPE v1.2.5, and unique nucleotide sequences were defined as clonotypes. Clonotypes were aligned to IMGT TRBV, TRBD and TRBJ reference segments using MiTCR v1.1. Analysis was restricted to V-J combinations with a frequency above 0.0001, which covered roughly 99% of repertoires. The TCS score was defined as F50 (clonal expansion) divided by E x V (chaos), with BLOSUM62-based TCRdist calculated between CDR3 peptides within each V-J. Welch's t-statistics and random forest reduced around 520 V-J features to 13, which were used in a naive Bayes classifier (R e1071). Using fastp at Q25 and MiXCR, TCRdb reprocessed the public reads and kept productive beta chains. Every CDR3 protein is listed once, alongside the most common genes and DNA of its rows. It is TCRdb's table, rather than the study itself, that gives the V and J calls and clone size. This sample lists nearly 600,000 distinct CDR3 sequences; over 12% were detected once. Clones ranked in the top ten supply less than 9% of the sample.

Ophthalmopathy patients had moderately to severely active disease, Clinical Activity Score of at least 3, NOSPECS grade of at least 4, and duration under 3 months. The study excluded patients with uncontrolled infections, other autoimmune diseases, pregnancy or lactation. Diagnoses were established on the basis of clinical symptoms, serum thyroxine and TRAb, thyroid ultrasound, and orbital computed tomography. Ficoll-Paque density gradient centrifugation was used to isolate PBMCs from about 9.4 ml of fresh peripheral blood. Total RNA was extracted with Trizol reagent, and quality was checked on an Agilent 2100 Bioanalyzer. The CDR3 runs 16 residues from the cysteine to the phenylalanine. Only the CDR3 DNA is retained, 48 bases long and in frame from the first base. The germline V gene (reference sequence) provides CDR1 DFQATT and CDR2 SNEGSKA. Ends trimmed: V by 6 bases, J by 2 bases; bases unmatched to a gene: 10.

Many counts were recorded for this clonotype. No antigen is known for it. Per-nucleotide qualities are absent, and no much larger clonotype sits a single base away. The sequence derives from a woman aged 18-29 years with Graves' ophthalmopathy. This chain is built from TRBV20-1 and TRBJ2-3; 11 central nucleotides agree with TRBD2. Sequencing was carried out using blood. The bases are TGCAGTGCCAGGTCCATAGCGGGAGGGCACACAGATACGCAGTATTTT. Protein translation: CSARSIAGGHTDTQYF.